The rows below give T cell receptor beta chains drawn from one sample of a study of molecular identifiers for immune sequencing clone quantification. TCRdb re-analysed the PCR reads in MiXCR, keeping a single row per CDR3 protein. The table lists some 580,000 distinct CDR3 sequences, roughly 27% of them singletons. The sequenced material came from naive CD8+ T cells from blood, with Jurkat cell RNA spiked in. All receptors derive from a human donor in good health. Some libraries in this study had Jurkat cell RNA spiked in. Each CDR3 is given with its conserved first and last residue. A D gene is named only where the DNA matches it firmly. Clone size appears in some rows only: once, few, many, or a class for an expanded clone.

>TRBJ2-7|NA|TRBV7-2|NA
TGTGCCAGCAGCTTAGAGGGGAGTAGCCCCTACGAGCAGTACTTC
CASSLEGSSPYEQYF
>TRBJ1-4|many|TRBV29-1|TRBD1
TGCAGCGTTTTACAGGGGGTTAATGAAAAACTGTTTTTT
CSVLQGVNEKLFF
>TRBJ2-7|NA|TRBV7-9|NA
TGTGCCAGCACCCAGACTGAGAGATACGAGCAGTACTTC
CASTQTERYEQYF
>TRBJ2-5|many|TRBV7-9|NA
TGTGCCAGCAGCTTATGGACTCTAGAGCACCAAGAGACCCAGTACTTC
CASSLWTLEHQETQYF
>TRBJ2-1|many|TRBV14|TRBD2
TGTGCCAGCAGCCCTTCTGGGACTAGCGGGGGAACTACCAGCTCCTACAATGAGCAGTTCTTC
CASSPSGTSGGTTSSYNEQFF
>TRBJ2-5|once|TRBV4-3|NA
TGCGCCAGCAGCCAAGATAGGATCACTCAAGAGACCCAGTACTTC
CASSQDRITQETQYF
>TRBJ1-5|many|TRBV12-3/TRBV12-4|NA
TGTGCCAGCAGTCTACCTAGGGGAGGCCAGCCCCAGCATTTT
CASSLPRGGQPQHF
>TRBJ1-2|NA|TRBV28|NA
TGTGCCAGCAGTACCACCGACCCGAACTATGGCTACACCTTC
CASSTTDPNYGYTF
>TRBJ2-7|few|TRBV30|TRBD2
TGTGCCTGGAGTTCTAGCGGGAGTAACGAGCAGTACTTC
CAWSSSGSNEQYF
>TRBJ1-4|many|TRBV7-6|NA
TGTGAACCCTCCCACCGCAGACTTAATGAAAAACTGTTTTTT
CEPSHRRLNEKLFF
>TRBJ2-3|NA|TRBV11-2|NA
TGTGCCAGCAGCTTAATTGGGGGTAACATAAATACGCAGTATTTT
CASSLIGGNINTQYF
>TRBJ1-3|many|TRBV7-9|NA
TGTGCCAGCAGCGACGGATTCTCTGGAAACACCATATATTTT
CASSDGFSGNTIYF
>TRBJ1-1|many|TRBV7-9|TRBD1
TGTGCCAGCAGTCTACAGGGGTACCAGTCCCTAGAAGCTTTCTTT
CASSLQGYQSLEAFF
>TRBJ2-5|few|TRBV4-1|NA
TGCGCCAGCAGCCAAGGGGAGGAGGGGGACCAAGAGACCCAGTACTTC
CASSQGEEGDQETQYF
>TRBJ2-3|few|TRBV10-3|NA
TGTGCCATCGCCGGGCAGAGCACAGATACGCAGTATTTT
CAIAGQSTDTQYF
>TRBJ2-2|NA|TRBV6-6|TRBD2
TGTGCCAGCAGGGGCGGGAGTAGTTTTGGGGAGCTGTTTTTT
CASRGGSSFGELFF